The T cell receptor (beta chain) described here comes from a study of radiation and T cells in renal cell carcinoma. For the study at large: Nephrectomy followed 15 Gy stereotactic body radiation by 4 weeks.

Germline-derived CDR1 and CDR2 are MDHEN and SYDVKM. CDR3 length: 13 residues. V lost 9 bases and J lost 1; bases outside the gene matches: 5. Time point noted: baseline pretreatment blood. Specified treatment: 15 Gy SBRT to primary tumor, nephrectomy 4 weeks later. Sequenced by immunoSEQ multiplex PCR; TCRdb stores in-frame clones only, minus some. The data hold 87,000 or so clones, with approximately 86% observed a single time. Specimen: blood, collected from a patient whose treatment included radiotherapy and nephrectomy. This chain connects TRBV28 to TRBJ1-2; TRBD1 agrees at 7 bases. The receptor was derived from a middle-aged man with renal cell carcinoma. The CDR3 DNA is TGTGCCAGTATGACAGGGAATAACTATGGCTACACCTTC. Translated, it gives CASMTGNNYGYTF.